This note documents a single T cell receptor beta chain sequence. Its antigen is not known. At least 6 micrograms of total RNA were extracted per sample. The data belong to a study of blood T cells in healthy people across ages. The CDR3 has 13 residues. V dropped 0 bases and J dropped 9 bases, with 9 bases sitting between them. Germline CDR1 and CDR2: MNHGY and SVAAGI. Whole-study findings and limits: From one million sequenced T cells, diversity estimates were lower bounds. Using unsorted PBMCs precluded a conclusive naive versus antigen-experienced comparison.

With a J-beta primer mix and a sample-barcoded 5' primer, a second PCR ran about 7 to 12 cycles. MiXCR, run by TCRdb on the 5' RACE reads, gives a single entry per CDR3 protein. The table shows about 1,500,000 distinct CDR3 sequences, with roughly 45% occurring only once. Input material: blood. This rearrangement joins TRBV6-9 to TRBJ2-1; the D is unclear. The clonotype comes from a young woman in good health. CDR3 nucleotide sequence: TGTGCCAGCAGTTATTCAGGCGTAGGTGAGCAGTTCTTC. Amino acid sequence: CASSYSGVGEQFF.